Reported below is one T cell receptor (beta chain). It may be a read error: a sequence one base away is much more abundant. RNA transcripts yielded amplified TCR beta CDR3 regions. The authors performed first-round RT-PCR with HTBI primers and then a second-round multiplex PCR. Via MiXCR, TCRdb re-called the multiplex PCR reads, giving one row per CDR3 protein. The table lists 900,000 to 1,200,000 distinct CDR3 sequences, about 35% of them singletons. The source of the sample is a study of Graves' ophthalmopathy and Graves' hyperthyroidism. CDR1 and CDR2 (germline): SGHRS, YFSETQ. The CDR3 runs to 14 residues.

The sequence was collected from an adult man with Graves' hyperthyroidism. Sequenced: peripheral blood or thyroid tissue (not recorded which). The gene calls are TRBV5-1 and TRBJ1-6; maybe TRBD1 (5 bases). CDR3 nucleotides: TGCGCCAGCGGCTTGGTTCCAGGGAATTCACCCCTCCACTTT. It yields the protein CASGLVPGNSPLHF.